The TCR beta chain under discussion was sequenced for a study of blood T cell repertoires in COVID-19. Profiling relied on immunoSEQ multiplex PCR, and the TCRdb table lists in-frame clones only, not all of them. The repertoire holds 50,000 to 70,000 clones, with roughly 84% as singletons. The CDR3 is 15 residues long. Germline trimming cut 0 bases from V and 3 bases from J; bases unmatched to any gene: 4. CDR1 and CDR2 (germline): SGHNT, YYREEE (reference sequence). Source material: peripheral blood. The rearrangement uses TRBV5-4 and TRBJ1-1, with 8 bases lining up with TRBD1. The sequence came from a man of 80 years or more with COVID-19, enrolled during active disease. The CDR3 DNA is TGTGCCAGCAGCTTGGGGACAGGGATCGACACTGAAGCTTTCTTT. Its protein is CASSLGTGIDTEAFF.